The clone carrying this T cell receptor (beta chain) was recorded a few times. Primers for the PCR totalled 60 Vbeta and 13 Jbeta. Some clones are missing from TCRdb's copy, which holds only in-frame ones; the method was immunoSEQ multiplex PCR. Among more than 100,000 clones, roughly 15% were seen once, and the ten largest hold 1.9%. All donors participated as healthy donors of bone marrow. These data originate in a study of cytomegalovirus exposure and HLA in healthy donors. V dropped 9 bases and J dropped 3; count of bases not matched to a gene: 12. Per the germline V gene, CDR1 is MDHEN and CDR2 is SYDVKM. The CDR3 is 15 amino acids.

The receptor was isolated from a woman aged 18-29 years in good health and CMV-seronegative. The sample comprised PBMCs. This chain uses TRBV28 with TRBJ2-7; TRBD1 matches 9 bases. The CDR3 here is CASPTGGNLRYEQYF. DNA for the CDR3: TGTGCCAGTCCGACAGGGGGAAACTTGCGCTACGAGCAGTACTTC.